This entry lists 22 T cell receptor beta chains sequenced from one sample in a study of CD8 T cells in ankylosing spondylitis (dated by TCRdb to between 2016 and 2019). The receptor library was made with 5' RACE. TCRdb records Illumina HiSeq 2500 as the sequencer. TCRdb applied fastp at Q25 and MiXCR to the public reads, then kept only in-frame beta chains. When rows share a CDR3 protein, they turn into one entry using the most common DNA and genes. A total of about 240,000 distinct CDR3 sequences appear in this sample, around 9.1% of them only once. The ten largest clones take up nearly 7% of the sample. The sample consisted of blood, either unsorted or a sorted T cell fraction (not recorded which). These receptors were taken from a male donor with ankylosing spondylitis or in good health (not recorded which).

This clonotype was seen ten or more times. The rearrangement links TRBV24-1 to TRBJ2-7; the match to TRBD2 covers 14 bases. Germline CDR1 reads KGHDR; CDR2 reads SFDVKD. J gave up 0 bases and V 6 bases, and 12 bases lay outside the gene matches. This CDR3 comprises 19 residues. The CDR3 DNA follows: TGTGCCACCAGTAAGAGAAACAGCGGACTAGCGGGGGGCTCCTACGAGCAGTACTTC. This gives the protein CATSKRNSGLAGGSYEQYF.

This chain connects TRBV15 to TRBJ2-5, with D uncertain. Germline V CDR1 and CDR2: LNHNV, YYDKDF (reference sequence). V lost 0 bases and J lost 7, with 9 bases in between. This CDR3 has 13 residues. The CDR3 loop reads CATSREESGTQYF. DNA for the CDR3: TGTGCCACCAGCAGAGAGGAGTCTGGGACCCAGTACTTC.

This clonotype has ten or more counts. The CDR3 bases are TGCGCCAGCAGCAGGATCCCGGGACAGGGGTTCTATGAGCAGTTCTTC. Protein sequence: CASSRIPGQGFYEQFF. This sequence joins TRBV5-1 and TRBJ2-1, with 10 bases aligning to TRBD1. V shed 4 bases and J 8 bases; nucleotides not matched to a gene: 12. The germline V gene encodes CDR1 SGHRS and CDR2 YFSETQ. The CDR3 totals 16 residues.

This clonotype was counted ten times or more. This rearrangement joins TRBV5-6 to TRBJ2-5, with a weak D call TRBD1 (5 bases). The CDR3 contains 14 residues. Germline V lookup: CDR1 SGHDT, CDR2 YYEEEE. The V gene lost 3 bases and the J gene lost 4 bases, with 13 bases spanning the gap. In DNA form, the CDR3 reads TGTGCCAGCAGCTGGTGGGGCACGGGAGAGACCCAGTACTTC. As protein: CASSWWGTGETQYF.

This clonotype has a count of ten or more. J is TRBJ2-7 and V is TRBV20-1; TRBD1 might be the D (5 bases). V shed 3 bases and J shed 6 bases, with 12 bases lying between them. This CDR3 contains 12 residues. CDR1 is DFQATT, CDR2 SNEGSKA, per germline (reference sequence). The CDR3 sequence: CSARVQGSEQYF. The CDR3 region has the DNA TGCAGTGCTAGGGTGCAGGGTTCCGAGCAGTACTTC.

This clonotype was counted many times. This chain connects TRBV6-2 or TRBV6-3 to TRBJ1-5; a possible D gene is TRBD1 (6 bases). The germline V and J ends were trimmed by 5 bases and 6 bases, with 11 bases remaining between them. There are 13 residues in the CDR3. Germline-derived CDR1 and CDR2 are MNHEY and SVGEGT. For the CDR3, the DNA is TGTGCCAGCAGTCCCACAGGGAGTCAGCCCCAGCATTTT. Translating gives CASSPTGSQPQHF.

The sample holds many counts of this clonotype. The chain couples TRBV6-2 or TRBV6-3 to TRBJ2-1, with D hard to call. Germline V CDR1 and CDR2: MNHEY, SVGEGT. V was trimmed by 6 bases and J by 1 base, leaving 10 bases between them. The CDR3 spans 14 residues. The CDR3 nucleotides read TGTGCCAGCAGCCCCCTCTCGTCCTACAATGAGCAGTTCTTC. Its translation: CASSPLSSYNEQFF.

The chain recombines TRBV7-2 with TRBJ1-5; D gene unclear. The CDR3 is 15 amino acids. V shed 2 bases and J shed 2 bases, with 10 bases lying between them. In germline, CDR1 is SGHTA, CDR2 FQGNSA. As DNA, the CDR3 is TGTGCCAGCAGCTTAACGGGGAAGGGCAATCAGCCCCAGCATTTT. Its protein product is CASSLTGKGNQPQHF.

V usage is TRBV23-1 and J usage is TRBJ1-1, with D possibly matching TRBD1 (5 bases). TRBV23-1 is marked as an open reading frame, function uncertain. The CDR3 is 12 residues long. V lost 4 bases and J lost 11, with 14 bases in between. This chain's CDR3 is CASSPRGSAAFF. The CDR3 DNA follows: TGCGCCAGCAGTCCTCGGGGGAGTGCGGCTTTCTTT.

As for this clonotype: The junction departs from the called germline gene at one end, perhaps through a read error. The CDR3: CASSLRQGLGNHPQHF. CDR3 bases: TGTGCCAGCAGCTTAAGACAGGGGCTGGGAAATCATCCCCAGCATTTT. The rearrangement uses TRBV7-2 and TRBJ1-5; 8 bases line up with TRBD1. This CDR3 spans 16 amino acids. Germline V gene sequence: CDR1 SGHTA, CDR2 FQGNSA.

This clonotype was seen ten or more times. The gene calls are TRBV12-3 or TRBV12-4 and TRBJ2-3; D is undetermined. The CDR3 length is 17 residues. The V and J ends lost 0 bases and 0 bases respectively, with 13 bases between them. The CDR3 loop reads CASSLAARTSSTDTQYF. DNA of the CDR3: TGTGCCAGCAGTTTAGCGGCGCGTACTTCTAGCACAGATACGCAGTATTTT.

This clonotype occurred once. The genes are TRBV5-1 and TRBJ1-2, with 9 bases that match TRBD1. CDR3 length: 15 residues. CDR1 SGHRS and CDR2 YFSETQ come from the germline V gene. Trimming took 2 bases from V and 8 from J; bases not matched to a gene: 10. CDR3 DNA sequence: TGCGCCAGCAGCTTCAGCGGGGACAGGGCTGAAGGCTACACCTTC. Its protein is CASSFSGDRAEGYTF.

This clonotype occurred many times. The J gene is TRBJ1-2, the V gene TRBV20-1; tentative D call: TRBD1 (5 bases). The CDR3 is 12 residues long. The V and J ends lost 0 bases and 3 bases respectively, with 5 bases between them. CDR1 and CDR2 from the germline V gene are DFQATT and SNEGSKA (reference sequence). The CDR3 sequence: CSARDRDYGYTF. In DNA, the CDR3 is TGCAGTGCTAGAGACAGGGACTATGGCTACACCTTC.

This clonotype was picked up many times. This chain joins TRBV7-2 and TRBJ2-3; D remains ambiguous. The germline V gene has CDR1 SGHTA and CDR2 FQGNSA. CDR3 length: 14 residues. V was pared by 5 bases and J by 2 bases, with 11 bases between. CDR3 DNA: TGTGCCAGCAGCCCCTCCCGGGCCACAGATACGCAGTATTTT. Residues: CASSPSRATDTQYF.

This clonotype appeared many times. The V and J genes are TRBV29-1 and TRBJ2-1; D is perhaps TRBD1 (6 bases). The length of the CDR3 is 12 residues. Between the trimmed V and J ends, which lost 3 bases and 3 bases, there was a span of 6 bases. Germline V gene data show CDR1 as SQVTM and CDR2 as ANQGSEA. The CDR3 spells CSVDRGYNEQFF. CDR3 DNA sequence: TGCAGCGTTGACAGGGGCTACAATGAGCAGTTCTTC.

There are many counts of this clonotype. The chain joins TRBV12-3 or TRBV12-4 to TRBJ1-1; D remains unclear. The CDR3 is 13 residues long. V was shortened by 6 bases and J by 8 bases, with 16 bases between the two germline ends. The chain's CDR3 is CASRTSGPGEAFF. In DNA form, the CDR3 reads TGTGCCAGCAGGACCTCAGGACCTGGGGAAGCTTTCTTT.

This clonotype has at least ten counts. The J gene is TRBJ2-7, the V gene TRBV19; D uncertain. Trimming pared 6 bases from V and 0 bases from J, leaving 12 bases between. The length of the CDR3 is 14 residues. Germline V gives CDR1 LNHDA, CDR2 SQIVND (reference sequence). CDR3 sequence: CASSRTLSSYEQYF. In nucleotides, the CDR3 is TGTGCCAGTAGCAGAACACTGAGCTCCTACGAGCAGTACTTC.

This clonotype was detected many times. The chain employs TRBV20-1 and TRBJ1-4, with 7 bases identical to TRBD1. Unmatched junction bases numbered 16, after V lost 0 bases and J lost 6 bases. The CDR3 contains 18 residues. CDR1 and CDR2 from the germline V gene are DFQATT and SNEGSKA (reference sequence). CDR3 sequence reads: CSARDPRGRGTLYEKLFF. The CDR3 DNA follows: TGCAGTGCTAGAGACCCGAGGGGCAGGGGGACCTTGTATGAAAAACTGTTTTTT.

The sample holds many counts of this clonotype. V is TRBV20-1 and J is TRBJ1-5; D may be TRBD1 (5 bases). V was cut by 1 base and J by 1 base, with 14 bases left in between. The CDR3 is made up of 16 amino acids. The V gene's germline CDR1 is DFQATT and CDR2 SNEGSKA (reference sequence). The DNA for the CDR3 is TGCAGTGCTAGAGGTCGTGGAGGGGCAAGCAATCAGCCCCAGCATTTT. Translating gives CSARGRGGASNQPQHF.

This clonotype was picked up many times. This chain uses TRBV7-9 with TRBJ2-1, with D perhaps TRBD1 (5 bases). Trimming left V 8 bases short and J 3 bases short, with 20 bases between. There are 16 residues in the CDR3. Germline loops: CDR1 SEHNR, CDR2 FQNEAQ (reference sequence). DNA for the CDR3: TGTGCCAGCGGGGCGCTGATCCAGGGAATCTACAATGAGCAGTTCTTC. Protein sequence: CASGALIQGIYNEQFF.

This clonotype appeared many times. CDR3 protein: CSVDAGTSSYEQYF. Here the CDR3 DNA reads TGCAGCGTTGATGCGGGGACGAGCTCCTACGAGCAGTACTTC. The rearrangement links TRBV29-1 to TRBJ2-7; a possible D gene is TRBD2 (6 bases). Trimming took 3 bases from V and 0 from J, leaving 12 bases between them. CDR3 length equals 14 residues. CDR1 is SQVTM and CDR2 is ANQGSEA in the germline V gene.

This clonotype showed up many times. J is TRBJ1-5 and V is TRBV20-1; possibly TRBD1 for D (6 bases). This CDR3 has 14 amino acids. Trimming left V 3 bases short and J 4 bases short, with 13 bases between. The germline CDR1 and CDR2 sequences are DFQATT and SNEGSKA (reference sequence). The CDR3 protein is CSASQGPLNQPQHF. The CDR3 DNA sequence: TGCAGTGCTAGCCAGGGGCCCCTTAATCAGCCCCAGCATTTT.